This is a list of T cell receptor beta chains from one sample in a study of T cell responses to AZD1222 COVID-19 vaccine. Produced via immunoSEQ multiplex PCR; TCRdb's table is partial and in-frame only. Here the sample spans 85,000 to 120,000 clones, around 86% being singletons. Sequencing was performed on peripheral blood, taken on day 0 of AZD1222 vaccination. The receptors originated from an adult in good health. The CDR3 runs from the conserved cysteine through the conserved F or W. A D gene is named only where the DNA matches it firmly. Some rows mark clone size as missing; the rest say once, few, many or name a class of expanded clone.

NA,NA,TRBV28,TRBJ2-7,TGTGCCAGCAGTTCACAATACGAGCAGTACTTC,CASSSQYEQYF
NA,NA,TRBV21-1,TRBJ1-3,TGTGCCAGCAGAGCGGGACCTGGAAACACCATATATTTT,CASRAGPGNTIYF
NA,NA,TRBV6-2/TRBV6-3,TRBJ1-5,TGTGCCAGCAGTTACATGGGGGGATCTCAGCCCCAGCATTTT,CASSYMGGSQPQHF
TRBD2,NA,TRBV7-8,TRBJ2-3,TGTGCCAGCAGGTCAACCGGGACTAGCGGGGGAACAGATACGCAGTATTTT,CASRSTGTSGGTDTQYF
NA,NA,TRBV19,TRBJ1-1,TGTGCCAGTAGTCCAACAAAACAGGGATGGATCACTGAAGCTTTCTTT,CASSPTKQGWITEAFF
NA,NA,TRBV7-2,TRBJ2-7,TGTGCCAGCAGCCCTACCCCTTTCTCCTACGAGCAGTACTTC,CASSPTPFSYEQYF
NA,NA,TRBV5-4,TRBJ2-1,TGTGCCAGCAGCTTGGCCGGACAGCTTAGAAATGAGCAGTTCTTC,CASSLAGQLRNEQFF
NA,NA,TRBV18,TRBJ1-6,TGTGCCAGCTCACCGACAGCGCGGGAGCCGGGGGTCTTTAATTCACCCCTCCACTTT,CASSPTAREPGVFNSPLHF
TRBD1,NA,TRBV5-1,TRBJ2-2,TGCGCCAGCAGCTCGATGGGACAGGGGAGCGGGGAGCTGTTTTTT,CASSSMGQGSGELFF
NA,NA,TRBV4-3,TRBJ1-5,TGCGCCAGCAGCCAAGTCAGGGGAGGTCAGCCCCAGCATTTT,CASSQVRGGQPQHF
NA,NA,TRBV7-6,TRBJ1-1,TGTGCCAGCAGCTTAGGGCAGACGAACACTGAAGCTTTCTTT,CASSLGQTNTEAFF
NA,NA,TRBV6-1,TRBJ1-5,TGTGCCAGCAGTGAAGCAGGGCAGAATAGCAATCAGCCCCAGCATTTT,CASSEAGQNSNQPQHF
TRBD1,NA,TRBV5-4,TRBJ2-7,TGTGCCAGCAGCTCCGGACAGGGGGCCTCCGAGCAGTACTTC,CASSSGQGASEQYF
NA,NA,TRBV28,TRBJ2-2,TGTGCCAGCAGTCCATTGAACACCGGGGAGCTGTTTTTT,CASSPLNTGELFF
TRBD2,once,TRBV5-1,TRBJ2-1,TGCGCCAGCAGCTTGGGACTAGCGGGTAATGAGCAGTTCTTC,CASSLGLAGNEQFF
NA,NA,TRBV10-3,TRBJ2-2,TGTGCCATCAGTGAAGATAGCACCGGGGAGCTGTTTTTT,CAISEDSTGELFF
NA,NA,TRBV28,TRBJ1-5,TGTGCCAGCGCCGGACAGACTTATAGCAATCAGCCCCAGCATTTT,CASAGQTYSNQPQHF
NA,once,TRBV19,TRBJ1-4,TGTGCCAGTAGTATAGATGCAGGACCTAATGAAAAACTGTTTTTT,CASSIDAGPNEKLFF
NA,NA,TRBV5-1,TRBJ1-3,TGCGCCAGCAGCATAGCGGGGTCGGGGCTCTCTGGAAACACCATATATTTT,CASSIAGSGLSGNTIYF
TRBD1,NA,TRBV30,TRBJ1-4,TGTGCCTGGAGTCTTCAGGGGGTTATAAATGAAAAACTGTTTTTT,CAWSLQGVINEKLFF
NA,NA,TRBV5-6,TRBJ2-1,TGTGCCAGCAGCTTGGGCCAGGATTACAATGAGCAGTTCTTC,CASSLGQDYNEQFF
NA,once,TRBV9,TRBJ1-1,TGTGCCAGCAGCGTAGCGGGGAAGGGTGAAGCTTTCTTT,CASSVAGKGEAFF
NA,NA,TRBV24-1,TRBJ1-5,TGTGCCACCAGTGATCCTCCGGGGCCCCAGCATTTT,CATSDPPGPQHF
NA,NA,TRBV6-5,TRBJ2-1,TGTGCCAGCAGTTTAACGGGTAGGGGGGACTACAATGAGCAGTTCTTC,CASSLTGRGDYNEQFF
NA,once,TRBV3-1/TRBV3-2,TRBJ1-3,TGTGCCAGCAGCCAATTTTTCAGAAGGTCCGGAAACACCATATATTTT,CASSQFFRRSGNTIYF
TRBD1,NA,TRBV28,TRBJ1-4,TGTGCCAGCAGTTCAAGGGACAGGGTTGCGACTAATGAAAAACTGTTTTTT,CASSSRDRVATNEKLFF
TRBD1,NA,TRBV6-5,TRBJ1-5,TGTGCCAGCAGCCCGGGACAGGGAACCAATCAGCCCCAGCATTTT,CASSPGQGTNQPQHF
TRBD2,few,TRBV7-2,TRBJ2-1,TGTGCCAGCAGCTTAGTAGGCGGGAGCTCCTACAATGAGCAGTTCTTC,CASSLVGGSSYNEQFF
TRBD2,NA,TRBV7-9,TRBJ2-7,TGTGCCAGCAGCTTACCTGGCGGGAGAGAATACGAGCAGTACTTC,CASSLPGGREYEQYF
TRBD2,NA,TRBV7-6,TRBJ2-3,TGTGCCAGCAGCCCCCAGAGCGGGAACACAGATACGCAGTATTTT,CASSPQSGNTDTQYF
NA,NA,TRBV11-2,TRBJ1-2,TGTGCCAGCACTGGGGCCTATGGCTACACCTTC,CASTGAYGYTF
NA,NA,TRBV29-1,TRBJ1-1,TGCAGCGTTAAAGGGGAAGCTGAAGCTTTCTTT,CSVKGEAEAFF